The 21 T cell receptor beta chains listed next were all sequenced from one sample in a study of T cells after yellow fever vaccination (dated by TCRdb to between 2017 and 2020). The library was generated by 5' RACE. The reads were generated on an Illumina NovaSeq 6000. Using fastp trimming at Q25 and MiXCR clonotype assembly, TCRdb reanalyzed the public sequencing data and kept in-frame beta chains. Rows merge per CDR3 protein into single entries with the most common DNA and genes. In this sample the table shows about 260,000 distinct CDR3 sequences, 5.2% of which occur a single time. 2.5% to 4% of the sample is in the top ten clones. Read against the paper, the sample's treatment or condition label means: live attenuated yellow fever vaccine strain. Specimen: CD4+ T cells sorted from PBMCs, collected on the day of the yellow fever booster vaccination. The receptors stem from a man between 18 and 29 years old who received the YFV17D yellow fever vaccine.

There are many counts of this clonotype. The rearrangement joins TRBV20-1 to TRBJ2-7; TRBD1 matches at 7 bases. There are 13 residues in the CDR3. Germline V gene sequence: CDR1 DFQATT, CDR2 SNEGSKA (reference sequence). After removal of 6 bases from V and 5 bases from J, the junction contained 10 bases not matched to a gene. The CDR3 sequence: CSAVDRPLHEQYV. Here the CDR3 DNA reads TGCAGTGCCGTGGACAGGCCCCTCCACGAGCAGTACGTC.

This clonotype came up many times. V is TRBV11-2 and J is TRBJ2-7, with D unresolved. The CDR3 contains 13 residues. V was shortened by 3 bases and J by 4 bases, with 10 bases between the two germline ends. Germline V lookup: CDR1 SGHAT, CDR2 FQNNGV. CDR3 nucleotides: TGTGCCAGCAGCTTGTTGGTAGGTTACGAGCAGTACTTC. Translation gives CASSLLVGYEQYF.

The CDR3 DNA reads as TGCAGTGCTGAGCTCACAGGGAGTAGCAATCAGCCCCAGCATTTT. Its translation is CSAELTGSSNQPQHF. The rearrangement uses TRBV20-1 and TRBJ1-5; D may be TRBD1 (6 bases). This CDR3 spans 15 amino acids. Germline CDR1 is DFQATT and CDR2 is SNEGSKA (reference sequence). Trimming shortened V by 5 bases and J by 0 bases, and 14 bases separated the two germline ends.

Many counts were recorded for this clonotype. V and J are TRBV7-2 and TRBJ1-1, with D possibly matching TRBD1 (6 bases). The CDR3 is 14 residues long. Between the trimmed V and J ends, which lost 6 bases and 7 bases, there was a span of 18 bases. Germline CDR1 is SGHTA and CDR2 is FQGNSA. DNA for the CDR3: TGTGCCAGCAGGGTGGGCAGGAGGGGGATTGAAGCTTTCTTT. It translates to CASRVGRRGIEAFF.

This clonotype was detected ten times or more. This chain connects TRBV7-2 to TRBJ2-5; 7 bases line up with TRBD1. This CDR3 contains 13 residues. V was clipped by 5 bases and J by 4 bases; unmatched bases: 4. Germline CDR1 is SGHTA and CDR2 is FQGNSA. CDR3 DNA: TGTGCCAGCAGCCACAGGGGTACAGAGACCCAGTACTTC. It translates to CASSHRGTETQYF.

This clonotype was detected a few times. The rearrangement joins TRBV12-3 or TRBV12-4 to TRBJ2-1; either TRBD1 or TRBD2 may fit D (6 bases each). The CDR3 is made up of 15 amino acids. V was pared by 0 bases and J by 3 bases, with 9 bases between. CDR3 bases: TGTGCCAGCAGTTTAGCGGGGGGCCACTACAATGAGCAGTTCTTC. This codes for CASSLAGGHYNEQFF.

This clonotype was counted many times. This chain uses TRBV7-8 with TRBJ2-7; 9 nucleotides agree with TRBD1. CDR3 length: 15 amino acids. Trimming at V came to 3 bases and at J to 5 bases, leaving 8 bases not matched to a gene. Germline V gene sequence: CDR1 SGHVS, CDR2 FQNEAQ. DNA for the CDR3: TGTGCCAGCAGCTTCCCCGGGACAGGGAGAAACGAGCAGTACTTC. It translates to CASSFPGTGRNEQYF.

In its sample, this clonotype was seen many times. The J gene is TRBJ2-1, the V gene TRBV7-9, with D unresolved. Germline assignment: CDR1 SEHNR and CDR2 FQNEAQ (reference sequence). Trimming pared 5 bases from V and 2 bases from J, leaving 19 bases between. The CDR3 extends over 17 amino acids. CDR3 bases: TGTGCCAGCAGCCCGATCCTTCAGATTACGGCCTACAATGAGCAGTTCTTC. Residues: CASSPILQITAYNEQFF.

This clonotype has more than one count but fewer than ten. The chain joins TRBV18 to TRBJ2-7; 7 nucleotides agree with TRBD1. Germline trimming cut 3 bases from V and 4 bases from J; bases unmatched to any gene: 6. Germline-derived CDR1 and CDR2 are KGHSH and LQKENI. There are 14 residues in the CDR3. In nucleotides, the CDR3 is TGTGCCAGCTCACCTGACAGGGATCGGTACGAGCAGTACTTC. Protein sequence: CASSPDRDRYEQYF. Looking up the rest from reference TRBV18 and TRBJ2-7 gives the full variable domain: NAGVMQNPRHLVRRRGQEARLRCSPMKGHSHVYWYRQLPEEGLKFMVYLQKENIIDESGMPKERFSAEFPKEGPSILRIQQVVRGDSAAYFCASSPDRDRYEQYFGPGTRLTVT.

This clonotype was observed a few times. The gene calls are TRBV15 and TRBJ1-5; D gene uncertain. CDR3 length: 13 residues. Germline-derived CDR1 and CDR2 are LNHNV and YYDKDF (reference sequence). Between the trimmed V and J ends, which lost 0 bases and 3 bases, there was a span of 3 bases. The CDR3 here is CATSRDPNQPQHF. The CDR3 nucleotides read TGTGCCACCAGCAGAGATCCCAATCAGCCCCAGCATTTT.

The chain employs TRBV7-2 and TRBJ1-2; D is ambiguous. V was shortened by 5 bases and J by 3 bases, with 10 bases between the two germline ends. Germline loops: CDR1 SGHTA, CDR2 FQGNSA. This CDR3 is built from 13 residues. CDR3 in amino acids: CASSRDGDYGYTF. CDR3 in DNA: TGTGCCAGCAGCCGAGATGGGGACTATGGCTACACCTTC.

This clonotype was counted only a few times. The chain carries TRBV9 and TRBJ2-2, with TRBD1 identical over 7 bases. This CDR3 region has 15 residues. Germline V CDR1 and CDR2: SGDLS, YYNGEE. J lost 5 bases, V lost 4 bases, and 8 bases had no gene match. The CDR3 coding sequence is TGTGCCAGCAGCCTTGATACAGGGGAGACCGGGGAGCTGTTTTTT. Protein product: CASSLDTGETGELFF.

This clonotype was seen only a few times. The J gene is TRBJ2-7, the V gene TRBV6-5; the D is unclear. CDR3 size: 15 residues. Germline V lookup: CDR1 MNHEY, CDR2 SVGAGI. V was shortened by 0 bases and J by 0 bases, with 9 bases between the two germline ends. CDR3 DNA: TGTGCCAGCAGTTACTCAACCCGGGCCTCCTACGAGCAGTACTTC. Amino acid sequence: CASSYSTRASYEQYF.

This clonotype showed up just a few times. This rearrangement joins TRBV19 to TRBJ2-3, with unresolved D. CDR1 is LNHDA and CDR2 is SQIVND in the germline V gene (reference sequence). Trimming shortened V by 1 base and J by 4 bases, and 15 bases separated the two germline ends. The CDR3 runs to 16 residues. The CDR3 spells CASSIGRRLQSDTQYF. The DNA of the CDR3 is TGTGCCAGTAGTATAGGAAGGCGACTCCAGTCAGATACGCAGTATTTT. The full variable domain, completed using reference TRBV19 and TRBJ2-3, is DGGITQSPKYLFRKEGQNVTLSCEQNLNHDAMYWYRQDPGQGLRLIYYSQIVNDFQKGDIAEGYSVSREKKESFPLTVTSAQKNPTAFYLCASSIGRRLQSDTQYFGPGTRLTVL.

The sample holds many counts of this clonotype. The chain joins TRBV6-1 to TRBJ2-4; the D gene could be TRBD1 or TRBD2 (5 bases each). Trimming stripped 4 bases from V and 0 bases from J, with 16 bases between. The CDR3 runs to 17 residues. Germline V gene lookup returns CDR1 MNHNS and CDR2 SASEGT. The CDR3 DNA follows: TGTGCCAGCAGTGGCGCTGTCCGGGGCCTAGCCAAAAACATTCAGTACTTC. It codes for CASSGAVRGLAKNIQYF.

This sequence joins TRBV11-2 and TRBJ2-1, with D perhaps TRBD1 or TRBD2 (5 bases each). Germline assignment: CDR1 SGHAT and CDR2 FQNNGV. The CDR3 loop spans 13 amino acids. The V end lost 5 bases, the J end lost 8 bases, and 13 bases lay between the germline ends. CDR3 loop: CASSGQLGDEQFF. The CDR3 DNA reads as TGTGCCAGCAGCGGACAACTAGGAGATGAGCAGTTCTTC. Full variable domain (missing parts from reference TRBV11-2 and TRBJ2-1): EAGVAQSPRYKIIEKRQSVAFWCNPISGHATLYWYQQILGQGPKLLIQFQNNGVVDDSQLPKDRFSAERLKGVDSTLKIQPAKLEDSAVYLCASSGQLGDEQFFGPGTRLTVL.

This clonotype was seen repeatedly, ten times or more. This chain uses TRBV7-2 with TRBJ2-7; possible D gene TRBD2, 5 bases. V was trimmed by 3 bases and J by 7 bases, leaving 19 bases between them. This CDR3 spans 15 amino acids. Germline CDR1 and CDR2: SGHTA and FQGNSA. DNA for the CDR3: TGTGCCAGCAGCTTCCTTGGGGTACCGGGAAGTGAGCAGTACTTC. Amino acid sequence: CASSFLGVPGSEQYF. Variable domain in full (rest from reference TRBV7-2 and TRBJ2-7): GAGVSQSPSNKVTEKGKDVELRCDPISGHTALYWYRQSLGQGLEFLIYFQGNSAPDKSGLPSDRFSAERTGGSVSTLTIQRTQQEDSAVYLCASSFLGVPGSEQYFGPGTRLTVT.

The chain uses TRBV20-1 and TRBJ2-5; D is perhaps TRBD2 (6 bases). Per the germline V gene, CDR1 is DFQATT and CDR2 is SNEGSKA (reference sequence). Trimming pared 0 bases from V and 2 bases from J, leaving 13 bases between. The length of the CDR3 is 15 residues. CDR3 coding DNA: TGCAGTGCTAGAGACCCGCGGGGCCCTCAAGAGACCCAGTACTTC. Translated: CSARDPRGPQETQYF.

This clonotype was counted a few times. The V and J genes are TRBV6-2 or TRBV6-3 and TRBJ1-2; possible D gene TRBD1, 5 bases. Per the germline V gene, CDR1 is MNHEY and CDR2 is SVGEGT. The CDR3 loop spans 12 amino acids. The V gene lost 7 bases and the J gene lost 3 bases, with 9 bases spanning the gap. CDR3 protein: CASTTAYYGYTF. Written as DNA, the CDR3 is TGTGCCAGCACGACAGCGTACTATGGCTACACCTTC.

This clonotype was seen a handful of times. This chain uses TRBV29-1 with TRBJ1-2; D perhaps matches TRBD1 (6 bases). The length of the CDR3 is 14 residues. Deletions cut 3 bases from V and 1 base from J, with 12 bases between. Per germline, CDR1 SQVTM and CDR2 ANQGSEA. CDR3 residues: CSVDSGALNYGYTF. The CDR3 coding sequence is TGCAGCGTTGACTCAGGGGCACTTAACTATGGCTACACCTTC.

The rearrangement links TRBV7-9 to TRBJ1-2; no clear D gene. This CDR3 spans 15 amino acids. Germline CDR1 reads SEHNR; CDR2 reads FQNEAQ (reference sequence). With 1 base removed from V and 2 bases from J, the gap between germline ends came to 11 bases. Written as DNA, the CDR3 is TGTGCCAGCAGCTTAGTACGGGAAGCAAACTATGGCTACACCTTC. It is translated as CASSLVREANYGYTF. Combining the CDR3 with reference TRBV7-9 and TRBJ1-2 gives the whole variable domain DTGVSQNPRHKITKRGQNVTFRCDPISEHNRLYWYRQTLGQGPEFLTYFQNEAQLEKSRLLSDRFSAERPKGSFSTLEIQRTEQGDSAMYLCASSLVREANYGYTFGSGTRLTVV.